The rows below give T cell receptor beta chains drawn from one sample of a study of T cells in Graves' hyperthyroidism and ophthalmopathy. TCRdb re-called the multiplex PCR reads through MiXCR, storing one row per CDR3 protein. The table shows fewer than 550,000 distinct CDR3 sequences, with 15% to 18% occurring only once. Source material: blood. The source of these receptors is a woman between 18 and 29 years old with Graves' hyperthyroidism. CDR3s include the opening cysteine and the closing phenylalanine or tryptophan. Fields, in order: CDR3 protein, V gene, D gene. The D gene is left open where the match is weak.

CASSPEGARGYTF	TRBV7-2	TRBD1
CASSQALPQGQVPYEQYF	TRBV4-2	TRBD1
CASSLAQSGVGQYF	TRBV5-1	NA
CSARKSGPATYEQYF	TRBV20-1	NA
CASSRPTSGGVPVEQFF	TRBV6-1	TRBD2
CASSFGQANSPLHF	TRBV6-2/TRBV6-3	TRBD1
CACTRGENEQFF	TRBV6-1	TRBD2
CASSQGGYNEQFF	TRBV19	NA
CASSPGGIDQEKLFF	TRBV28	NA
CSTEPQGTDTQYF	TRBV29-1	NA
CASSEPGTNNEQFF	TRBV2	NA
CASSPPFDRQETQYF	TRBV4-1	NA
CASSPAQGLAYEQYF	TRBV18	NA
CASSGSGQIQGYTF	TRBV9	NA
CASSYAGILNTEAFF	TRBV6-1	NA
CASSLSRGAQPQHF	TRBV27	NA
CASGGATGRSGNTIYF	TRBV2	NA
CSALRDEGGSTDTQYF	TRBV20-1	NA
CASSPTGGRGYTF	TRBV6-1	TRBD1
CSAKDRSTDTQYF	TRBV20-1	TRBD1
CAWIGTSSTDTQYF	TRBV30	TRBD2
CASSPGLGGYGYTF	TRBV18	NA
CASSPGYNEQFF	TRBV28	NA
CASTSGDHANTGELFF	TRBV12-3/TRBV12-4	NA
CSGMSGLEGKNIQFF	TRBV20-1	NA
CAGSTGYNSPLHF	TRBV5-8	TRBD1
CASSRPRGGGYGYTF	TRBV7-2	NA
CASSFNTGSAEAFF	TRBV12-3/TRBV12-4	NA
CASSQDSGNGYTF	TRBV3-1	NA
CSVGSGTSADTQYF	TRBV29-1	TRBD2
CASSLSFWEDPRNQPQHF	TRBV7-2	NA